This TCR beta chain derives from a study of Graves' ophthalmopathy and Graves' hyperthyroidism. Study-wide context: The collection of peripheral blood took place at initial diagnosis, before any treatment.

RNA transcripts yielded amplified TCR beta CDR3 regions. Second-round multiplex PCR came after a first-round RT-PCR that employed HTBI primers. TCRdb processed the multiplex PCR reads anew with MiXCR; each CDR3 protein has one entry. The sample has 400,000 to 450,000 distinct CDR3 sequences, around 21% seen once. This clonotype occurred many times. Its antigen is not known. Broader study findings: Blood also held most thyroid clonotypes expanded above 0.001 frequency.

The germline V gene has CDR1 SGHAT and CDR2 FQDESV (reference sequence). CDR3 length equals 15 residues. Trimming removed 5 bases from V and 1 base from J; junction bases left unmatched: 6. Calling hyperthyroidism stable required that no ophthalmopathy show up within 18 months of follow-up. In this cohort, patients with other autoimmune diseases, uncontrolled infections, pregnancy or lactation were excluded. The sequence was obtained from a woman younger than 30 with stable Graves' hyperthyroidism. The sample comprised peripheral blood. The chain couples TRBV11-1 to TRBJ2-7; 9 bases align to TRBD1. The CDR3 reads CASSHPGTGSYEQYF. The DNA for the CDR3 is TGTGCCAGCAGCCACCCCGGGACAGGGTCCTACGAGCAGTACTTC.